What follows are 2 T cell receptor beta chains derived from one specimen sequenced in a study of blood T cell repertoires in COVID-19. The repertoire was sequenced with immunoSEQ multiplex PCR; TCRdb's copy has only in-frame clones and lacks some. The table shows 50,000 to 60,000 clones, with approximately 85% occurring only once. Sequenced sample: peripheral blood. Source of these receptors: a human donor in a cohort sampled during active COVID-19.

This clone has only a few counts. The J gene is TRBJ2-1, the V gene TRBV6-2 or TRBV6-3, with no clear D. This CDR3 region has 13 residues. V lost 2 bases, J lost 4 bases, and 6 bases lay in between. CDR1 MNHEY and CDR2 SVGEGT come from the germline V gene. CDR3 sequence (DNA): TGTGCCAGCAGTTACCTAAAGTACAATGAGCAGTTCTTC. Amino acids: CASSYLKYNEQFF.

The chain is built from TRBV6-5 and TRBJ2-4; D may be TRBD2 (6 bases). V shed 5 bases and J shed 8 bases, with 16 bases lying between them. The CDR3 totals 14 residues. The germline gives CDR1 MNHEY, CDR2 SVGAGI. The CDR3 nucleotides read TGTGCCAGCAGTAACAACCGGGACTCCCACATTCAGTACTTC. As protein: CASSNNRDSHIQYF.